This T cell receptor (beta chain) was identified in a study of pediatric ulcerative colitis (dated by TCRdb to about 2019). With respect to the entire study: From nine newly diagnosed, treatment-naive pediatric ulcerative colitis patients and a few non-IBD control children, paired blood and rectal samples were collected.

Through the immunoSEQ TRB Survey service, multiplex V and J primers were used to amplify rearranged CDR3 beta regions from genomic DNA. To keep depth equal across samples, survey-level sequencing depth of up to 500,000 reads per sample was applied. The libraries were purified and pooled, then sequenced using Illumina technology. As for the authors' bioinformatics: Productive clonality, sample overlap, pairwise scatters, CDR3 beta length, V/D/J gene usage and productiveness were assessed with immunoSEQ online tools. Calculated diversity was defined as the number of unique rearrangements divided by total templates times 100, and Shannon and Simpson indices were additionally computed. Principal component analysis was performed on Z-score normalized data with the R prcomp function and the ggbiplot package. Morisita's index was used to quantify blood-rectal clonal overlap within each subject. TCRdb took over this immuneACCESS table, retaining in-frame rearrangements with V and J assigned. Such tables are incomplete; in checked studies, under half of the missing clones stem from an unresolved V gene, and the remainder is unexplained. V, J and clone size reflect that table, while D and trimming were determined from the DNA. Here the sample has more than 9,000 clones; 65% to 90% occur a single time. 3.5% to 5% of the sample rests with the top ten.

During colonoscopy, one to two pinch biopsies were obtained from the rectum for research. The control children had a colonoscopy because IBD was suspected, showed normal endoscopy both macroscopically and histologically, and did not receive an IBD diagnosis during the next year. Before DNA was isolated, the rectal biopsies underwent proteinase K digestion. The Wizard kit (Promega) was used to extract genomic DNA from blood and intestinal samples. The CDR3 runs 16 residues from the cysteine to the phenylalanine. Here the CDR3 DNA is all that survives: 48 bases in frame from base 1. V is reduced by 5 bases and J by 2 bases, leaving a spacing of 18 bases between them. Via the germline V gene (reference sequence), CDR1 is SGHAT and CDR2 FQDESV. Results the study describes overall, beyond this receptor: Two rectal CDR3 clonotypes were present in all ulcerative colitis patients and in none of the controls. Rectal pinch biopsies may have included blood-derived T cells, especially in patients with overt colitis. Only four individuals were included in the healthy control group, which was small. For technical reasons, blood samples from a couple of patients gave substantially fewer templates, and these samples were excluded from the blood-rectal overlap analysis. Because repertoires were derived from total lymphocyte DNA, patterns in rare subsets such as regulatory T cells may not have been reflected. Features of the rectal repertoire distinguished controls, mild-moderate colitis patients and acute severe colitis patients, and in acute severe colitis, rectal diversity was reduced because of clonal expansions. Clonal overlap between a subject's own blood and rectum was significantly greater in ulcerative colitis patients than in controls, which suggests more T cell trafficking to inflamed tissue.

About this clone itself: There is no known antigen for this receptor. Base quality data are lacking; no much larger clone is found one base away.

The chain joins TRBV11-1 to TRBJ1-2; the D gene remains uncertain. The sequenced sample consisted of gut tissue. The receptor's source is a girl aged 5-17 years who was a control in a study of pediatric ulcerative colitis. The nucleotide sequence reads TGTGCCAGCAGCCCCCTCCGCCTACCTAGGAACTATGGCTACACCTTC. Its product reads: CASSPLRLPRNYGYTF.